These 5 T cell receptor beta chains originate from one sample sequenced in a study of T cells after yellow fever vaccination. TCRdb processed the 5' RACE reads anew with MiXCR; each CDR3 protein has one entry. The table shows almost 600,000 distinct CDR3 sequences, with 13% occurring only once. This material consisted of PBMCs, taken on the day of the yellow fever booster vaccination. The receptors come from a man aged 25-45 years who received the YFV17D yellow fever vaccine.

The gene calls are TRBV18 and TRBJ2-5; TRBD1 aligns across 7 bases. J lost 0 bases, V lost 3 bases, and 4 bases had no gene match. The CDR3 sequence is 15 residues long. Germline V gene data show CDR1 as KGHSH and CDR2 as LQKENI. This CDR3 reads CASSPLQGDQETQYF. The CDR3 DNA sequence: TGTGCCAGCTCACCGCTCCAGGGGGACCAAGAGACCCAGTACTTC.

This clonotype was seen only a few times. The gene calls are TRBV30 and TRBJ2-7; 14 bases are shared with TRBD2. The CDR3 has 15 amino acids. After removal of 0 bases from V and 5 bases from J, the junction contained 3 bases not matched to a gene. Per the germline V gene, CDR1 is GTSNPN and CDR2 is SVGIG (reference sequence). CDR3 in amino acids: CAWSVGLAGVNEQYF. CDR3 nucleotide sequence: TGTGCCTGGAGTGTGGGACTAGCGGGAGTTAACGAGCAGTACTTC.

This clonotype was seen just once. This sequence joins TRBV20-1 and TRBJ2-1; D ambiguous. This CDR3 contains 12 residues. In germline, CDR1 is DFQATT, CDR2 SNEGSKA (reference sequence). The V gene lost 6 bases and the J gene lost 7 bases, with 13 bases spanning the gap. The CDR3 DNA reads TGCAGTGCCACCGATACCCTGAATGAGCAGTTCTTC. Translated: CSATDTLNEQFF.

In its sample, this clonotype was seen a few times. V is TRBV5-6 and J is TRBJ1-1; D is ambiguous. The CDR3 loop spans 18 amino acids. Looked up from germline, CDR1 is SGHDT and CDR2 is YYEEEE. V dropped 7 bases and J dropped 0 bases, with 25 bases sitting between them. The CDR3 loop is CASALKRIISLMNTEAFF. CDR3 coding DNA: TGTGCCAGCGCCCTCAAACGTATCATTTCCCTTATGAACACTGAAGCTTTCTTT.

There are a few counts of this clonotype. The genes are TRBV5-1 and TRBJ1-2; D gene uncertain. CDR3 length: 15 amino acids. V gave up 0 bases and J gave up 0 bases, with 9 bases separating them. Germline V lookup: CDR1 SGHRS, CDR2 YFSETQ. Here the CDR3 reads CASSLGGEPNYGYTF. CDR3 sequence (DNA): TGCGCCAGCAGCTTGGGGGGTGAGCCTAACTATGGCTACACCTTC.